The subject of this entry is one T cell receptor beta chain. Its antigen is as yet unknown. Genomic DNA came from blood conventional CD4+ T cells gated CD25-low CD127-high. The source of the sample is a study of regulatory and conventional T cells in RAG deficiency. Study-level points and caveats: Omenn patients showed >80% Treg-Tconv overlap and shorter CDR3 lengths.

The data were produced by immunoSEQ multiplex PCR, yet TCRdb's version contains in-frame clones alone and is incomplete. The sample has tens of thousands of clones; approximately 93% are singletons. Germline lookup yields CDR1 SGHRS and CDR2 YFSETQ. After removal of 0 bases from V and 7 bases from J, the junction contained 3 bases not matched to a gene. The CDR3 totals 14 residues. The same data also contributed to another study, on regulatory T cells. Per that study: The PCR used 52 TRBV and 13 TRBJ primers. Regulatory T cells showed the strongest V-J pair restriction and V/J gene skewing among patient repertoires.

The source material was CD4+ T cells sorted from blood. This TCR derives from a human donor in good health. This chain links TRBV5-1 with TRBJ1-2; 10 bases line up with TRBD1. The CDR3 sequence is CASSLGQGASGYTF. The CDR3 nucleotides are TGCGCCAGCAGCTTGGGACAGGGGGCAAGTGGCTACACCTTC.